The rows below give T cell receptor beta chains drawn from one sample of a study of response to subunit inactivated influenza vaccine. TCRdb redid the calling of the RT-PCR reads with MiXCR, one entry per CDR3 protein. This sample has a few hundred thousand distinct CDR3 sequences, with 11% to 15% found just once. The material sequenced was PBMCs from blood, taken roughly 13 days after vaccination. The receptors derive from a man over 45 who received an inactivated influenza vaccine. Each CDR3 is given with its conserved first and last residue. D genes are given only for firm matches. Only some rows state a clone size, as once, few, many or a class for expanded clones.

CDR3 DNA,CDR3 protein,V gene,clone size,J gene,D gene
TGTGCCAGCAGCCAATATGGACAGTCCTACGAGCAGTACTTC,CASSQYGQSYEQYF,TRBV12-3/TRBV12-4,.,TRBJ2-7,.
TGCAGTGCTAGTCTTGTGGTTAGCAATCAGCCCCAGCATTTT,CSASLVVSNQPQHF,TRBV20-1,few,TRBJ1-5,.
TGCGCCAGCAGGCGTACAGGGCCTATGAACACTGAAGCTTTCTTT,CASRRTGPMNTEAFF,TRBV5-1,few,TRBJ1-1,.
TGTGCCAGCAGTTTAAACCTTCAGGGGCTCTACGAGCAGTACTTC,CASSLNLQGLYEQYF,TRBV28,.,TRBJ2-7,.
TGTGCCAGCAGCTACGGTCGGGGAGGACAGCGCACAGATACGCAGTATTTT,CASSYGRGGQRTDTQYF,TRBV7-9,.,TRBJ2-3,.
TGTGCCAGCAAGAGGCTGCTAGGAAGTGTCGAGCAGTACTTC,CASKRLLGSVEQYF,TRBV27,few,TRBJ2-7,.
TGTGCCAGCAGACAGACTAGTCCCGATACGCAGTATTTT,CASRQTSPDTQYF,TRBV28,.,TRBJ2-3,.
TGTGCCAGCAGCCAATTCCCCCGGTCGGCTAGCTTGGATACGCAGTATTTT,CASSQFPRSASLDTQYF,TRBV14,few,TRBJ2-3,.
TGTGCCAGTTACTCCGGGGGAAACCAAGAGACCCAGTACTTC,CASYSGGNQETQYF,TRBV7-9,.,TRBJ2-5,.
TGCGCCAGCAGCCAAGCAGGGGGCAACCCAGATACGCAGTATTTT,CASSQAGGNPDTQYF,TRBV4-3,few,TRBJ2-3,TRBD1